This T cell receptor (beta chain) was obtained from a study of T cell clonotyping in hematopoietic cell transplantation. Trimming removed 2 bases at V and 6 bases at J, with 8 bases between. Germline loops: CDR1 MNHEY, CDR2 SVGAGI. The CDR3 totals 14 residues. TCRdb keeps only in-frame clones here, not all; method: immunoSEQ multiplex PCR. The table lists about 27,000 clones, less than 75% of them singletons. Time point noted: recipient sample about 28 days before transplant, after cytoreduction. The source was peripheral blood mononuclear cells, collected before stem cell transplant. V is TRBV6-5 and J is TRBJ1-6; D gene ambiguous. This sequence was found in a man aged 45-65 years with myelodysplastic syndrome. Some clones in this sample may be carry-over from other donors' samples. CDR3: CASSYTQTNSPLHF. The CDR3 coding sequence is TGTGCCAGCAGTTACACCCAGACTAATTCACCCCTCCACTTT.